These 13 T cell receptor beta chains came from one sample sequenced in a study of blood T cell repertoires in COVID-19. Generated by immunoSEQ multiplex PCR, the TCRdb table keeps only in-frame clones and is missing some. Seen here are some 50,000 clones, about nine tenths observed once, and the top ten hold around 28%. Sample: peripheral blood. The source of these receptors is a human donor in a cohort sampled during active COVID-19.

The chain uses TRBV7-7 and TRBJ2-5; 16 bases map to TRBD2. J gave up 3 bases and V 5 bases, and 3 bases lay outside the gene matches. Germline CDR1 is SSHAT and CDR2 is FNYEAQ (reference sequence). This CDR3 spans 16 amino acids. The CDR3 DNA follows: TGTGCCAGCAGCCCGGGACTAGCGGGGGGGAAAGAGACCCAGTACTTC. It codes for CASSPGLAGGKETQYF.

CDR3 sequence: CASSLEQGRNSPLHF. The CDR3 DNA sequence: TGCGCCAGCAGCTTGGAACAGGGGCGGAATTCACCCCTCCACTTT. This sequence joins TRBV5-1 and TRBJ1-6, with 7 nucleotides matching TRBD1. Germline-derived CDR1 and CDR2 are SGHRS and YFSETQ. The CDR3 extends over 15 amino acids. V was clipped by 0 bases and J by 7 bases; unmatched bases: 4.

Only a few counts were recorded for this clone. In DNA, the CDR3 is TGTGCCAGCAGCTATCCCGACAGCCGCTCTGAAGCTTTCTTT. Protein sequence: CASSYPDSRSEAFF. The chain links TRBV7-8 to TRBJ1-1, with D possibly being TRBD1 (5 bases). The CDR3 is 14 amino acids. Germline assignment: CDR1 SGHVS and CDR2 FQNEAQ. V was cut by 4 bases and J by 6 bases, with 15 bases left in between.

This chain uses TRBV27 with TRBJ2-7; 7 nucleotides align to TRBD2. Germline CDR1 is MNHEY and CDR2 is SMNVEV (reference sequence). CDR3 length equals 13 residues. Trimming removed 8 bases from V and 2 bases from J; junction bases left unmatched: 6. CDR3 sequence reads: CASPGGVPYEQYF. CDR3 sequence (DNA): TGTGCCAGCCCTGGGGGGGTTCCCTACGAGCAGTACTTC.

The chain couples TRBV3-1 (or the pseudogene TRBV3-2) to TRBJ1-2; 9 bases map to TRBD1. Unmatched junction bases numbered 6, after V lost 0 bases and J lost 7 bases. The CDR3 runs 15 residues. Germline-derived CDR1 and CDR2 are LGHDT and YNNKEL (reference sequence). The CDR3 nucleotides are TGTGCCAGCAGCCAAGAAGGGACAGGGTCTGCTGGCTACACCTTC. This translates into CASSQEGTGSAGYTF.

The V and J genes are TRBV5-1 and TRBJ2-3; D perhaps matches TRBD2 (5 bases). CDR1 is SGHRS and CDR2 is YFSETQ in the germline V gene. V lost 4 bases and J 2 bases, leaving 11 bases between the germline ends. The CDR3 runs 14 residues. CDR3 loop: CASSPLGVTDTQYF. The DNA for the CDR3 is TGCGCCAGCAGCCCCCTGGGAGTCACAGATACGCAGTATTTT.

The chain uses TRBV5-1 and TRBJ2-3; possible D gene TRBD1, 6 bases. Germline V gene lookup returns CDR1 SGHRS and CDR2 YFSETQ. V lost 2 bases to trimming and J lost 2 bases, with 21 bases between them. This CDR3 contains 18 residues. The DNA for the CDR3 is TGCGCCAGCAGCTTTGCTGTCTCGACAGGTCCGACCACAGATACGCAGTATTTT. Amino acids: CASSFAVSTGPTTDTQYF.

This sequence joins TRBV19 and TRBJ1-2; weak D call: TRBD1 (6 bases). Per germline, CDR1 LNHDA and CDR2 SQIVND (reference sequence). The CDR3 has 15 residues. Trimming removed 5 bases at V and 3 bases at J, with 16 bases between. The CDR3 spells CASSAKVTGYYGYTF. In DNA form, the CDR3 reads TGTGCCAGTAGTGCCAAAGTAACAGGGTACTATGGCTACACCTTC.

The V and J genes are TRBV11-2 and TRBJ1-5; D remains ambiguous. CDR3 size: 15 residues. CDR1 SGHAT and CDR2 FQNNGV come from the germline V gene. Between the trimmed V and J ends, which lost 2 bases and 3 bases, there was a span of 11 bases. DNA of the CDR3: TGTGCCAGCAGCTTAACTGCCGGGTACAATCAGCCCCAGCATTTT. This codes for CASSLTAGYNQPQHF. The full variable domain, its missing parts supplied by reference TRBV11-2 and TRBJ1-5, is EAGVAQSPRYKIIEKRQSVAFWCNPISGHATLYWYQQILGQGPKLLIQFQNNGVVDDSQLPKDRFSAERLKGVDSTLKIQPAKLEDSAVYLCASSLTAGYNQPQHFGDGTRLSIL.

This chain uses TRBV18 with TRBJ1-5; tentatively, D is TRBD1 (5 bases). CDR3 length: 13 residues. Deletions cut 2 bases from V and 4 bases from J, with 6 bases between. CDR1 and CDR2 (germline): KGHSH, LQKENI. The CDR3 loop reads CASSPDRNQPQHF. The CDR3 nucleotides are TGTGCCAGCTCACCAGACAGAAATCAGCCCCAGCATTTT.

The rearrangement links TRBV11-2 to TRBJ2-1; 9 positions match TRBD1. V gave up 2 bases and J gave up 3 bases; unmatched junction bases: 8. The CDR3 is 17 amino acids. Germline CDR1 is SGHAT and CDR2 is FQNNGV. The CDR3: CASSLKLGDRVYNEQFF. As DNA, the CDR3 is TGTGCCAGCAGCTTAAAATTAGGGGACAGGGTCTACAATGAGCAGTTCTTC.

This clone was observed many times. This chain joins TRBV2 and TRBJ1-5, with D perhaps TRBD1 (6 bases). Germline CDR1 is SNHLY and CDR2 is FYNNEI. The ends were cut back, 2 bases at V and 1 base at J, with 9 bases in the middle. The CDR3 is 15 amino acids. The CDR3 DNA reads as TGTGCCAGCAGTGAAATAGGGGGAAGCAATCAGCCCCAGCATTTT. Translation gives CASSEIGGSNQPQHF.

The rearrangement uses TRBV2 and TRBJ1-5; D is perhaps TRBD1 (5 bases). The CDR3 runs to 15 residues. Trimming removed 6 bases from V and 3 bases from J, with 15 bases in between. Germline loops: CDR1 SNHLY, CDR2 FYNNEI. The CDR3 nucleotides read TGTGCCAGCAGGCTAAGGACGGGGGACAATCAGCCCCAGCATTTT. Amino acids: CASRLRTGDNQPQHF. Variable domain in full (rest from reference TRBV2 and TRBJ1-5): EPEVTQTPSHQVTQMGQEVILRCVPISNHLYFYWYRQILGQKVEFLVSFYNNEISEKSEIFDDQFSVERPDGSNFTLKIRSTKLEDSAMYFCASRLRTGDNQPQHFGDGTRLSIL.